Following are 19 T cell receptor beta chains from one sample sequenced in a study of identical twins (dated by TCRdb to about 2016). Library preparation employed 5' RACE. TCRdb names Illumina HiSeq 2000 as the instrument used. TCRdb reanalyzed the raw reads on its own, using fastp at Q25 for trimming and MiXCR for clone calling, and kept in-frame beta chains. For every CDR3 protein sequence, its rows merge into one entry that carries the most common genes and DNA. The table for this sample lists 1.5 million or so distinct CDR3 sequences; 25% to 35% of them were counted only once. The ten most abundant clones make up about 0.27% of the sample. Sequencing used cord blood. Receptor source: a newborn girl in good health.

This clonotype was picked up a small number of times. This chain connects TRBV10-3 to TRBJ2-1; no firm D call. Germline CDR1 reads ENHRY; CDR2 reads SYGVKD. V was pared by 0 bases and J by 0 bases, with 9 bases between. The CDR3 loop spans 16 amino acids. CDR3: CAISESGYSSYNEQFF. The CDR3 coding sequence is TGTGCCATCAGTGAGTCTGGCTATAGCTCCTACAATGAGCAGTTCTTC.

The chain combines TRBV29-1 with TRBJ1-1, with 9 bases that match TRBD1. The V segment lost 6 bases and the J segment 11 bases; nucleotides outside the gene matches: 13. The length of the CDR3 is 13 residues. CDR1 is SQVTM, CDR2 ANQGSEA, per germline. The CDR3 bases are TGCAGCGTCGTTACCTACAGGGGGCTGGATGCTTTCTTT. Translated, it gives CSVVTYRGLDAFF.

This clonotype has more than one count but fewer than ten. The chain carries TRBV7-2 and TRBJ2-1, with unresolved D. Germline CDR1 SGHTA, CDR2 FQGNSA. V lost 4 bases and J lost 7, with 26 bases in between. This CDR3 contains 18 residues. The chain's CDR3 is CASSSLRPWTPLKNEQFF. The CDR3 coding sequence is TGTGCCAGCAGCTCCCTAAGGCCTTGGACGCCCCTAAAAAATGAGCAGTTCTTC. Drawing the rest from reference TRBV7-2 and TRBJ2-1, the complete variable domain is GAGVSQSPSNKVTEKGKDVELRCDPISGHTALYWYRQSLGQGLEFLIYFQGNSAPDKSGLPSDRFSAERTGGSVSTLTIQRTQQEDSAVYLCASSSLRPWTPLKNEQFFGPGTRLTVL.

The chain carries TRBV28 and TRBJ2-7; D may be TRBD2 (6 bases). This CDR3 is 14 amino acids long. Germline V lookup: CDR1 MDHEN, CDR2 SYDVKM. The V and J ends lost 7 bases and 2 bases respectively, with 15 bases between them. Here the CDR3 DNA reads TGTGCCAGCACCTCCCCCGGGAGTCCCTACGAGCAGTACTTC. As protein: CASTSPGSPYEQYF.

This clonotype was picked up a small number of times. The rearrangement joins TRBV7-9 to TRBJ2-1; 8 positions agree with TRBD2. The germline V gene encodes CDR1 SEHNR and CDR2 FQNEAQ (reference sequence). Losses at the gene ends were 8 bases for V and 5 bases for J; bases not matched to a gene: 11. The CDR3 spans 15 residues. CDR3 in DNA: TGTGCCAGCCGAGAACGGCGGGGGGTCAACAATGAGCAGTTCTTC. Its translation is CASRERRGVNNEQFF.

The rearrangement joins TRBV20-1 to TRBJ1-2, with TRBD1 matching over 10 bases. The CDR3 runs to 14 residues. Germline CDR1 reads DFQATT; CDR2 reads SNEGSKA (reference sequence). Trimming cost V 3 bases and J 6 bases; bases outside gene matches: 7. This chain's CDR3 is CSASLDRGSDGYTF. The DNA for the CDR3 is TGCAGTGCTAGTTTGGACAGGGGGTCGGATGGCTACACCTTC.

In its sample, this clonotype was seen a few times. J is TRBJ1-1 and V is TRBV5-1, with 8 bases aligning to TRBD1. Germline CDR1 is SGHRS and CDR2 is YFSETQ. V was pared by 6 bases and J by 0 bases, with 7 bases of the junction left unmatched. The CDR3 extends over 15 amino acids. Here the CDR3 DNA reads TGCGCCAGCAAAGGGCAGGGGGCCATGAACACTGAAGCTTTCTTT. This translates into CASKGQGAMNTEAFF.

This clonotype was observed a few times. This sequence joins TRBV7-9 and TRBJ2-3; 7 bases are shared with TRBD2. The CDR3 extends over 15 amino acids. With 2 bases clipped from V and 5 bases from J, the junction kept 7 bases outside the gene matches. Germline V gene data show CDR1 as SEHNR and CDR2 as FQNEAQ (reference sequence). This CDR3 is CASSLRASGGDTQYF. DNA of the CDR3: TGTGCCAGCAGCTTAAGGGCTAGCGGAGGAGATACGCAGTATTTT.

The V gene is TRBV7-2, the J gene TRBJ2-3, with a weak D call TRBD1 (6 bases). Germline V CDR1 and CDR2: SGHTA, FQGNSA. CDR3 size: 16 residues. V was cut by 0 bases and J by 3 bases, with 13 bases left in between. CDR3 DNA: TGTGCCAGCAGCTTAGCTTTTGTAACAGGGACAGATACGCAGTATTTT. It encodes CASSLAFVTGTDTQYF.

The chain links TRBV24-1 to TRBJ1-5; D not certain. The V and J ends lost 2 bases and 2 bases respectively, with 6 bases between them. Germline assignment: CDR1 KGHDR and CDR2 SFDVKD. The CDR3 length is 14 residues. CDR3 sequence (DNA): TGTGCCACCAGTGATTCTAGGCGCAATCAGCCCCAGCATTTT. Translating gives CATSDSRRNQPQHF.

This clonotype was recorded many times. This chain uses TRBV10-3 with TRBJ2-3, with 8 nucleotides matching TRBD2. V lost 4 bases and J lost 3; bases outside the gene matches: 6. Germline V gives CDR1 ENHRY, CDR2 SYGVKD. This CDR3 contains 15 residues. CDR3 DNA sequence: TGTGCCATCAGTGGATCGTCTAGCGGGACAGATACGCAGTATTTT. As protein: CAISGSSSGTDTQYF.

This clonotype was seen a few times. The chain links TRBV3-1 to TRBJ2-3; 8 nucleotides line up with TRBD1. Trimming cost V 3 bases and J 3 bases; bases outside gene matches: 2. Germline V gene lookup returns CDR1 LGHDT and CDR2 YNNKEL (reference sequence). The CDR3 sequence is 14 residues long. Written as DNA, the CDR3 is TGTGCCAGCAGCCACAGGGGGCTGACAGATACGCAGTATTTT. Its protein product is CASSHRGLTDTQYF.

This clonotype was observed a few times. V and J are TRBV10-1 and TRBJ2-3; weak D call: TRBD1 (5 bases). CDR1 is WNHNN, CDR2 SYGVQD, per germline (reference sequence). The CDR3 has 14 amino acids. V gave up 2 bases and J gave up 6 bases, with 12 bases separating them. The CDR3 nucleotides read TGCGCCAGCAGTGAGCTCCCTGGGGCGGATACGCAGTATTTT. Amino acids: CASSELPGADTQYF.

This clonotype was counted between two and nine times. The chain is built from TRBV21-1 and TRBJ2-7; the table names TRBD2, a call not compared with the DNA. TRBV21-1 is described as a pseudogene. The CDR3 has 17 amino acids. The CDR3 here is CASSNIGASGRLYEQYF. The DNA for the CDR3 is TGTGCCAGCAGCAATATCGGGGCTAGCGGGAGGCTCTACGAGCAGTACTTC.

The CDR3 DNA reads TGTGCCAGCAGCCCATTCTGGCGCCGTAATGAAAAACTGTTTTTT. Translating gives CASSPFWRRNEKLFF. This chain connects TRBV5-5 to TRBJ1-4; D gene ambiguous. The germline CDR1 and CDR2 sequences are SGHKS and YYEKEE (reference sequence). The CDR3 length is 15 residues. Trimming removed 4 bases at V and 4 bases at J, with 14 bases between.

The genes are TRBV12-3 or TRBV12-4 and TRBJ1-1; D unclear. Trimming shortened V by 5 bases and J by 5 bases, and 18 bases separated the two germline ends. CDR3 length: 15 residues. The CDR3 protein is CASSPRRGVETEAFF. The DNA for the CDR3 is TGTGCCAGCAGTCCGCGGAGAGGTGTGGAGACTGAAGCTTTCTTT.

This clonotype was counted many times. V gene TRBV20-1 combines with J gene TRBJ2-3, with unresolved D. The CDR3 spans 14 residues. Deletions cut 0 bases from V and 6 bases from J, with 13 bases between. The germline V gene encodes CDR1 DFQATT and CDR2 SNEGSKA (reference sequence). The CDR3 spells CSARESAERDTQYF. CDR3 coding DNA: TGCAGTGCTAGAGAATCGGCCGAACGCGATACGCAGTATTTT.

The V call is TRBV5-1, the J call TRBJ1-2; 7 positions agree with TRBD1. Germline lookup yields CDR1 SGHRS and CDR2 YFSETQ. There are 14 residues in the CDR3. After removal of 2 bases from V and 4 bases from J, the junction contained 5 bases not matched to a gene. This CDR3 reads CASSFLDRTYGYTF. As DNA, the CDR3 is TGCGCCAGCAGCTTCCTGGACAGGACCTATGGCTACACCTTC.

The genes are TRBV5-6 and TRBJ2-7; 9 positions agree with TRBD2. This CDR3 comprises 15 residues. V lost 2 bases and J lost 2; bases outside the gene matches: 5. CDR1 and CDR2 (germline): SGHDT, YYEEEE. Written as DNA, the CDR3 is TGTGCCAGCAGCTTCTCGAGCGGGAGGACCTACGAGCAGTACTTC. Protein product: CASSFSSGRTYEQYF.